The clone carrying this T cell receptor (beta chain) was seen just once. What it recognizes is unknown. Researchers ran the PCR with 60 Vbeta and 13 Jbeta primers. Authors' analysis steps: It was a later analysis that counted tens of millions of unique TCR beta chains, of which about 10 million were shared. Produced via immunoSEQ multiplex PCR; TCRdb's table is partial and in-frame only. V, J and clone size are taken as reported in that table, and D and trimming were inferred from the DNA itself. The data show some 70,000 clones, with roughly four fifths seen just once and around 7% held by the top ten. This sample is part of a study of cytomegalovirus exposure and HLA in healthy donors. Regarding the study as a whole: A classifier reportedly called cytomegalovirus status with high sensitivity and specificity. There was a cluster of highly shared sequence variants that was likely a sequencing artifact.

This donor lacks a recorded CMV serostatus. This receptor was taken from a human donor in good health. Material: PBMCs.

Here the CDR3 reads CASRQGAMNTEAFF. Here the CDR3 DNA reads TGTGCCAGTAGGCAGGGGGCTATGAACACTGAAGCTTTCTTT. V gene TRBV19 combines with J gene TRBJ1-1; 8 nucleotides align to TRBD1. Germline trimming cut 6 bases from V and 0 bases from J; bases unmatched to any gene: 3. The CDR3 spans 14 residues. Germline loops: CDR1 LNHDA, CDR2 SQIVND (reference sequence).